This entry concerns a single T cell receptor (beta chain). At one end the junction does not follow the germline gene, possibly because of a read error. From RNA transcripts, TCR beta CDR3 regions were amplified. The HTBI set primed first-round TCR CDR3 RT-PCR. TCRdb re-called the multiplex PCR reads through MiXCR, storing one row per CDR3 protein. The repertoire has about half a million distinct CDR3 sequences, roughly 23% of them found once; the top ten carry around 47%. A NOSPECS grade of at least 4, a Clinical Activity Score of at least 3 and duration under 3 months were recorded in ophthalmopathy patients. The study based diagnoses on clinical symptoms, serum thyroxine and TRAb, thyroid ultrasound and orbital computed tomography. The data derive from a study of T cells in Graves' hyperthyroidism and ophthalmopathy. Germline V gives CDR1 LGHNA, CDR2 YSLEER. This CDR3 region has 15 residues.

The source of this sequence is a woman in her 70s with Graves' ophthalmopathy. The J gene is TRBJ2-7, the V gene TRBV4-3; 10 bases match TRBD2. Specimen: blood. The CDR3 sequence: CTSSQSGRADYEQYF. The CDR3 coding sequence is TGCACCAGCAGCCAGAGCGGGAGGGCCGACTACGAGCAGTACTTC.